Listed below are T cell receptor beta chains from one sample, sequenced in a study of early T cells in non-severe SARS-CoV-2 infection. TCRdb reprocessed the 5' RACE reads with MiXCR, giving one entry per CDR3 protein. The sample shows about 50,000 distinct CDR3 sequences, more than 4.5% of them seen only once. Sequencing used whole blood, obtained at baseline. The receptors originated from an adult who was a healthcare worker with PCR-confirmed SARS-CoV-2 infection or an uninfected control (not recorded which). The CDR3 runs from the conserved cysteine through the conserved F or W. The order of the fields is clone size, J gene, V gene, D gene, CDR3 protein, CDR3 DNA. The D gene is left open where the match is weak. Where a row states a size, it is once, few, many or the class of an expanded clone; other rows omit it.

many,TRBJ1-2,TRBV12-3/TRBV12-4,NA,CASSPGEANYGYTF,TGTGCCAGCAGCCCAGGGGAGGCTAACTATGGCTACACCTTC
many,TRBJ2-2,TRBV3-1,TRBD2,CASSQRSSGSANTGELFF,TGTGCCAGCAGCCAACGGAGTAGCGGGAGTGCGAACACCGGGGAGCTGTTTTTT
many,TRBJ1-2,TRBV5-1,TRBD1,CASKDEGASPAYGYTF,TGCGCCAGCAAGGACGAGGGGGCCTCGCCTGCCTATGGCTACACCTTC
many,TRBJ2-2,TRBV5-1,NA,CASSQAVGSGELFF,TGCGCCAGCAGCCAGGCCGTGGGGTCCGGGGAGCTGTTTTTT
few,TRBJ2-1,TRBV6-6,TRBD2,CASTLRLAGGAYNEQFF,TGTGCCAGCACGTTACGACTAGCGGGAGGTGCGTACAATGAGCAGTTCTTC
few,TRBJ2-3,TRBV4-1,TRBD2,CASSQSLAGESDTQYF,TGCGCCAGCAGCCAATCACTAGCGGGAGAGTCAGATACGCAGTATTTT
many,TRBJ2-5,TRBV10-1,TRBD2,CASSEASGSNQETQYF,TGCGCCAGCAGTGAGGCTAGCGGGAGTAACCAAGAGACCCAGTACTTC
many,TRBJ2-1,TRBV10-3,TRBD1,CAISVARGNEQFF,TGTGCCATCAGTGTGGCCAGGGGGAATGAGCAGTTCTTC
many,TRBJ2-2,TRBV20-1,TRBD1,CSASKQGANTGELFF,TGCAGTGCTAGTAAACAGGGGGCGAACACCGGGGAGCTGTTTTTT
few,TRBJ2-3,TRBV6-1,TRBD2,CASSETAGGTDTQYF,TGTGCCAGCAGTGAAACAGCGGGAGGGACAGATACGCAGTATTTT
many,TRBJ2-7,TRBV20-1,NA,CSARGDRSSYEQYF,TGCAGTGCTAGAGGAGATAGGAGTTCCTACGAGCAGTACTTC
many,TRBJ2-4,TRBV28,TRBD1,CASSLGLKRGLAKNIQYF,TGTGCCAGCAGTTTAGGACTTAAAAGGGGGCTGGCCAAAAACATTCAGTACTTC
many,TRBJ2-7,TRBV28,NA,CASSLSGAGQYF,TGTGCCAGCAGCTTATCAGGGGCTGGGCAGTACTTC
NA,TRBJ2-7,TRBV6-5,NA,CASNRGPYEQYF,TGTGCCAGCAACCGGGGACCCTACGAGCAGTACTTC
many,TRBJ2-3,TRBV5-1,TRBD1,CASSLQGQGPQYF,TGCGCCAGCAGCTTACAAGGACAGGGCCCGCAGTATTTT
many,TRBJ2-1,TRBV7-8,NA,CASRPRGNEQFF,TGTGCCAGCAGACCAAGGGGGAATGAGCAGTTCTTC